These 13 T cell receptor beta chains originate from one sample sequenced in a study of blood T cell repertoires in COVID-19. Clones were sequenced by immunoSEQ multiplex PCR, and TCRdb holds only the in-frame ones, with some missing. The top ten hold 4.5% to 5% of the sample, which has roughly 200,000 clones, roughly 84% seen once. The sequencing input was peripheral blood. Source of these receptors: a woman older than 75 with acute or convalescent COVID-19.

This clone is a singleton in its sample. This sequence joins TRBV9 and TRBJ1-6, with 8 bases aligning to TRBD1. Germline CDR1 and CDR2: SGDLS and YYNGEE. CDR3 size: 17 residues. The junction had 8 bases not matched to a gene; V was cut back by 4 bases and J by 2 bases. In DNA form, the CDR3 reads TGTGCCAGCAGCTCCGACAGGGGAGGGACCTATAATTCACCCCTCCACTTT. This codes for CASSSDRGGTYNSPLHF.

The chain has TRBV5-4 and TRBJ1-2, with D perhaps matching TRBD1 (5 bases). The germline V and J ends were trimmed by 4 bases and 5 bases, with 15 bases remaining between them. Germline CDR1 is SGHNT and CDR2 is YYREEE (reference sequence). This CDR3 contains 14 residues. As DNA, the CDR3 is TGTGCCAGCAGCCCTTCGACAGAACTATATGGCTACACCTTC. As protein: CASSPSTELYGYTF.

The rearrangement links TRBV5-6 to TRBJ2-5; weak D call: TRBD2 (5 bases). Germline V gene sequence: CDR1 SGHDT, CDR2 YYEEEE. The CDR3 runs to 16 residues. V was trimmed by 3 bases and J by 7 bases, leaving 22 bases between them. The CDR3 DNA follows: TGTGCCAGCAGCTACTACCCTACCGCGACGGCGGGGACCCAGTACTTC. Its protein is CASSYYPTATAGTQYF.

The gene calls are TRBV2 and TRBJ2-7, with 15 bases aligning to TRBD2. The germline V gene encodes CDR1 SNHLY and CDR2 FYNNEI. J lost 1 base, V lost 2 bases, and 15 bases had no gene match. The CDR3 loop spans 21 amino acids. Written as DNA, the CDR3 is TGTGCCAGCAGTGAAAACCACGGGACTAGCGGGAGGTTGGTTTGGTCCTACGAGCAGTACTTC. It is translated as CASSENHGTSGRLVWSYEQYF.

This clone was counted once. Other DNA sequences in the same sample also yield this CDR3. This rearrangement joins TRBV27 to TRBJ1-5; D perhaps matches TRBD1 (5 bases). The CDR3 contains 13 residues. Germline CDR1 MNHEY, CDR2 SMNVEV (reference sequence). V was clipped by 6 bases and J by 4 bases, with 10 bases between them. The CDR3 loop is CASSPDRNQPQHF. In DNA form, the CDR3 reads TGTGCCAGCAGCCCTGACAGAAATCAGCCCCAGCATTTT.

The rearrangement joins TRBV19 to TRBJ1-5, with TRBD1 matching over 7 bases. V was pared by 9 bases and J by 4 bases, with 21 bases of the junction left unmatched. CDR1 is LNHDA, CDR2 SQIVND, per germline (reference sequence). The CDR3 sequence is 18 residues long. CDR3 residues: CASQDREPRRLYNQPQHF. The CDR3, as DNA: TGTGCCAGCCAAGACAGGGAACCCCGCCGTTTGTATAATCAGCCCCAGCATTTT.

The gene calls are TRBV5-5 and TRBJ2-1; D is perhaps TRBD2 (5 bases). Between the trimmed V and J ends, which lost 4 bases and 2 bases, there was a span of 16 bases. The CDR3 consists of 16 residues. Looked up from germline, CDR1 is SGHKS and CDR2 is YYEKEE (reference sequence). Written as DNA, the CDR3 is TGTGCCAGCAGCGGGTCTAAAGCGGCCACCTACAATGAGCAGTTCTTC. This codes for CASSGSKAATYNEQFF. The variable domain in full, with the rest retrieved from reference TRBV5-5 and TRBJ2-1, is DAGVTQSPTHLIKTRGQQVTLRCSPISGHKSVSWYQQVLGQGPQFIFQYYEKEERGRGNFPDRFSARQFPNYSSELNVNALLLGDSALYLCASSGSKAATYNEQFFGPGTRLTVL.

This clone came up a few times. The CDR3 protein is CASSQDPRRDFSNQPQHF. The CDR3 DNA is TGCGCCAGCAGCCAAGATCCGAGGAGGGACTTTAGCAATCAGCCCCAGCATTTT. The chain couples TRBV4-1 to TRBJ1-5, with a weak D call TRBD1 (5 bases). The V end lost 0 bases, the J end lost 0 bases, and 15 bases lay between the germline ends. The germline CDR1 and CDR2 sequences are MGHRA and YSYEKL. This CDR3 comprises 18 residues.

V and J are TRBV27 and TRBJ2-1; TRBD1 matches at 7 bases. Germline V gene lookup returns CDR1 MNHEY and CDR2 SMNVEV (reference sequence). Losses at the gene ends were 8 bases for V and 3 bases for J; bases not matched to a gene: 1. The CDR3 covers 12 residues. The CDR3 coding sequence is TGTGCCAGCTGGGACAGCTACAATGAGCAGTTCTTC. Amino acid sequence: CASWDSYNEQFF.

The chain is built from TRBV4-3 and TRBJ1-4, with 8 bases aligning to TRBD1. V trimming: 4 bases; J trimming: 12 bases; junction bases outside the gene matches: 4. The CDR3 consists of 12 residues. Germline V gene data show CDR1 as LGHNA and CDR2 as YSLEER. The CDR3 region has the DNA TGCGCCAGCAGCCGTGACAGGGGAGAACTGTTTTTT. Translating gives CASSRDRGELFF.

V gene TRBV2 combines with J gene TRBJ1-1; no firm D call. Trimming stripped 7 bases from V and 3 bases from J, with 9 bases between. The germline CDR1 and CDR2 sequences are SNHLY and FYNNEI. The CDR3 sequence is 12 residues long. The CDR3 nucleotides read TGTGCCAGCATCCGCGACTACACTGAAGCTTTCTTT. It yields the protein CASIRDYTEAFF.

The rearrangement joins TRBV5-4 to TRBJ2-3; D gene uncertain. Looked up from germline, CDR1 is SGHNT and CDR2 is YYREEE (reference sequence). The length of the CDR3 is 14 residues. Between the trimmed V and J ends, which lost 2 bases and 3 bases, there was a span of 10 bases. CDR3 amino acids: CASSFSQVTDTQYF. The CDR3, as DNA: TGTGCCAGCAGCTTCTCTCAGGTGACAGATACGCAGTATTTT.

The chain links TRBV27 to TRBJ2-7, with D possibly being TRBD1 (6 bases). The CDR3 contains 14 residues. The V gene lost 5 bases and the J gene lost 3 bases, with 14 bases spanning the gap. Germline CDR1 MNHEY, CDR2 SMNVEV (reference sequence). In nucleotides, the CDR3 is TGTGCCAGCAGTAGAGACGGACAGCACTACGAGCAGTACTTC. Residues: CASSRDGQHYEQYF.